The 22 T cell receptor beta chains below come from one sample, sequenced in a study of shared clonotypes between healthy human individuals. Naive CD8 cells, CD45RO-negative and positively selected for CCR7, excluded terminally differentiated effector memory CD45RA+ cells. Assay used: immunoSEQ multiplex PCR; TCRdb lists only in-frame clones, some missing. This table holds millions of clones, about 93% found once. The sequencing input was naive CD8+ T cells from PBMCs. Receptors were obtained from a man in his late teens or twenties in good health. Some clones in this sample may be carry-over from other donors' samples.

This chain's CDR3 is CATSSGGETQYF. The DNA for the CDR3 is TGTGCCACCAGCAGCGGGGGAGAGACCCAGTACTTC. J is TRBJ2-5 and V is TRBV15; D possibly corresponds to TRBD2 (6 bases). The CDR3 is 12 residues long. V was clipped by 3 bases and J by 4 bases, with 6 bases between them. Per germline, CDR1 LNHNV and CDR2 YYDKDF (reference sequence). Full variable domain (outside the CDR3, taken from reference TRBV15 and TRBJ2-5): DAMVIQNPRYQVTQFGKPVTLSCSQTLNHNVMYWYQQKSSQAPKLLFHYYDKDFNNEADTPDNFQSRRPNTSFCFLDIRSPGLGDTAMYLCATSSGGETQYFGPGTRLLVL.

The chain has TRBV28 and TRBJ1-2, with 9 bases lining up with TRBD1. V was clipped by 2 bases and J by 6 bases; unmatched bases: 7. This CDR3 comprises 15 residues. Per germline, CDR1 MDHEN and CDR2 SYDVKM. As DNA, the CDR3 is TGTGCCAGCAGTTTAGTCCCGAGGACAGGGGATGGCTACACCTTC. It translates to CASSLVPRTGDGYTF.

This rearrangement joins TRBV7-9 to TRBJ2-1, with D perhaps TRBD2 (5 bases). The CDR3 is 13 residues long. The V end lost 11 bases, the J end lost 0 bases, and 11 bases lay between the germline ends. Germline V gene sequence: CDR1 SEHNR, CDR2 FQNEAQ (reference sequence). The CDR3 region is CASGESSYNEQFF. CDR3 coding DNA: TGTGCCTCTGGGGAGAGCTCCTACAATGAGCAGTTCTTC.

The rearrangement links TRBV19 to TRBJ2-7; weak D call: TRBD2 (6 bases). Germline CDR1 and CDR2: LNHDA and SQIVND (reference sequence). The germline V and J ends were trimmed by 3 bases and 6 bases, with 15 bases remaining between them. The CDR3 contains 14 residues. CDR3 sequence reads: CASSIYGGSGEQYF. CDR3 nucleotides: TGTGCCAGTAGTATTTATGGGGGGTCGGGCGAGCAGTACTTC.

J is TRBJ1-1 and V is TRBV18, with 9 bases lining up with TRBD1. Germline CDR1 KGHSH, CDR2 LQKENI. This CDR3 contains 16 residues. After removal of 1 base from V and 4 bases from J, the junction contained 7 bases not matched to a gene. The CDR3, as DNA: TGTGCCAGCTCACCACTGTACAGGGGGCTGGGCACTGAAGCTTTCTTT. Amino acids: CASSPLYRGLGTEAFF.

The chain carries TRBV9 and TRBJ2-2; TRBD2 is a possible D gene (5 bases). Germline V gene sequence: CDR1 SGDLS, CDR2 YYNGEE. Trimming cost V 4 bases and J 7 bases, with 14 bases left between them. The CDR3 length is 14 residues. The CDR3 region has the DNA TGTGCCAGCAGCCCCCCCATTGGAGGCGGGGAGCTGTTTTTT. Encoded protein: CASSPPIGGGELFF.

This chain joins TRBV4-3 and TRBJ2-7; D uncertain. Trimming left V 4 bases short and J 2 bases short, with 15 bases between. Per germline, CDR1 LGHNA and CDR2 YSLEER. The CDR3 has 15 residues. The CDR3 DNA reads TGCGCCAGCAGCCCCTCCGCCGAGACTCCCTACGAGCAGTACTTC. It specifies CASSPSAETPYEQYF.

The rearrangement uses TRBV4-1 and TRBJ1-6; D is uncertain. The germline V and J ends were trimmed by 0 bases and 4 bases, with 4 bases remaining between them. The CDR3 is made up of 14 amino acids. Germline V gene lookup returns CDR1 MGHRA and CDR2 YSYEKL. The CDR3 protein is CASSQEGYNSPLHF. The CDR3 nucleotides read TGCGCCAGCAGCCAAGAAGGATATAATTCACCCCTCCACTTT.

V gene TRBV2 combines with J gene TRBJ2-3; 9 bases align to TRBD1. The CDR3 spans 14 residues. The germline V gene has CDR1 SNHLY and CDR2 FYNNEI. After removal of 11 bases from V and 9 bases from J, the junction contained 15 bases not matched to a gene. CDR3 nucleotide sequence: TGTGCCTCCGGGGCTGGGACAGGGTTGAGAACGCAGTATTTT. It translates to CASGAGTGLRTQYF.

The J gene is TRBJ2-2, the V gene TRBV14; D gene unclear. The CDR3 is 14 amino acids. Trimming removed 8 bases from V and 5 bases from J, with 15 bases in between. Germline V lookup: CDR1 SGHDN, CDR2 FVKESK. The CDR3, as DNA: TGTGCCAGCCCTACCCGGAGTCCGACCGGGGAGCTGTTTTTT. It codes for CASPTRSPTGELFF.

The CDR3 region is CAWSAGVRYYGYTF. The CDR3 DNA sequence: TGTGCCTGGAGCGCAGGGGTCCGGTACTATGGCTACACCTTC. The chain links TRBV30 to TRBJ1-2; tentatively, D is TRBD1 (6 bases). The germline V gene encodes CDR1 GTSNPN and CDR2 SVGIG (reference sequence). The ends were cut back, 3 bases at V and 3 bases at J, with 14 bases in the middle. This CDR3 contains 14 residues.

The chain employs TRBV6-4 and TRBJ1-1, with TRBD1 as a possible D gene (5 bases). In germline, CDR1 is MRHNA, CDR2 SNTAGT. CDR3 length: 18 residues. V was shortened by 10 bases and J by 11 bases, with 38 bases between the two germline ends. CDR3 DNA: TGTGCCATCCCGGGGTCAGGCACCCTTTCCGGGACTGAAGCGGGGGCTTTCTTT. Protein sequence: CAIPGSGTLSGTEAGAFF.

The chain combines TRBV5-4 with TRBJ2-1, with 9 bases that match TRBD2. Germline V gives CDR1 SGHNT, CDR2 YYREEE (reference sequence). V shed 4 bases, J shed 8 bases, and the junction held 10 bases outside the gene matches. The CDR3 has 15 residues. CDR3 sequence reads: CASSPLAGEGHEQFF. The CDR3 DNA is TGTGCCAGCAGCCCATTAGCGGGAGAAGGACATGAGCAGTTCTTC.

The chain uses TRBV25-1 and TRBJ2-5, with D unclear. Looked up from germline, CDR1 is MGHDK and CDR2 is SYGVNS. This CDR3 contains 12 residues. Trimming took 1 base from V and 5 from J, leaving 5 bases between them. The CDR3 DNA follows: TGTGCCAGCAGTGAATCCCTGGAGACCCAGTACTTC. Translated: CASSESLETQYF.

The chain is built from TRBV6-1 and TRBJ2-7, with D perhaps given as TRBD1 or TRBD2 (5 bases each). V gave up 6 bases and J gave up 0 bases, with 15 bases separating them. Germline assignment: CDR1 MNHNS and CDR2 SASEGT. The CDR3 runs 15 residues. The CDR3 bases are TGTGCCAGCAGGGACTTCCAGGGAAGCTCCTACGAGCAGTACTTC. Amino acids: CASRDFQGSSYEQYF.

The genes are TRBV28 and TRBJ2-2; 12 bases agree with TRBD2. The CDR3 is made up of 19 amino acids. The trim removed 6 bases at V and 7 bases at J, leaving 18 bases unmatched. CDR1 is MDHEN and CDR2 is SYDVKM in the germline V gene. The CDR3 region is CASSLKGLAGGPAFGELFF. Here the CDR3 DNA reads TGTGCCAGCAGCTTGAAAGGTCTAGCGGGAGGGCCTGCGTTCGGGGAGCTGTTTTTT.

This clone was seen a single time. V is TRBV7-9 and J is TRBJ2-7, with TRBD1 as a possible D gene (6 bases). CDR3 size: 14 residues. V lost 5 bases to trimming and J lost 3 bases, with 14 bases between them. Germline V lookup: CDR1 SEHNR, CDR2 FQNEAQ (reference sequence). DNA of the CDR3: TGTGCCAGCAGCGCGACAGGACCCGGCTACGAGCAGTACTTC. Translation gives CASSATGPGYEQYF.

The V and J genes are TRBV10-3 and TRBJ2-7; 12 nucleotides line up with TRBD1. V was clipped by 3 bases and J by 0 bases; unmatched bases: 12. CDR3 size: 19 residues. Looked up from germline, CDR1 is ENHRY and CDR2 is SYGVKD. DNA for the CDR3: TGTGCCATCAGTGACCCGGGACAGGGGGCGATCCCCAGCTCCTACGAGCAGTACTTC. As protein: CAISDPGQGAIPSSYEQYF.

The chain employs TRBV5-4 and TRBJ2-5, with D uncertain. The V end lost 0 bases, the J end lost 9 bases, and 18 bases lay between the germline ends. The CDR3 is 15 residues long. Looked up from germline, CDR1 is SGHNT and CDR2 is YYREEE (reference sequence). For the CDR3, the DNA is TGTGCCAGCAGCTTGGTCGAAGGACCGGGCTCGGCCCAGTACTTC. This encodes CASSLVEGPGSAQYF.

This CDR3 is CASSAPGPESEKLFF. The CDR3 nucleotides are TGTGCCAGCAGCGCCCCGGGACCAGAGAGCGAAAAACTGTTTTTT. V and J are TRBV9 and TRBJ1-4; possible D gene TRBD1, 5 bases. V lost 3 bases to trimming and J lost 8 bases, with 17 bases between them. The length of the CDR3 is 15 residues. CDR1 is SGDLS and CDR2 is YYNGEE in the germline V gene.

The chain recombines TRBV7-3 with TRBJ2-7; 12 bases map to TRBD1. The CDR3 spans 15 residues. The trim removed 3 bases at V and 2 bases at J, leaving 2 bases unmatched. Germline V lookup: CDR1 SGHTA, CDR2 FQGTGA. The CDR3 is CASSLGQGAPYEQYF. The CDR3 DNA reads TGTGCCAGCAGCTTGGGACAGGGGGCCCCCTACGAGCAGTACTTC. Supplemented by reference TRBV7-3 and TRBJ2-7, the full variable domain reads GAGVSQTPSNKVTEKGKYVELRCDPISGHTALYWYRQSLGQGPEFLIYFQGTGAADDSGLPNDRFFAVRPEGSVSTLKIQRTERGDSAVYLCASSLGQGAPYEQYFGPGTRLTVT.

This sequence joins TRBV2 and TRBJ2-7; D may correspond to TRBD1 or TRBD2 (5 bases each). V was cut by 1 base and J by 3 bases, with 19 bases left in between. The CDR3 runs to 17 residues. Germline V gives CDR1 SNHLY, CDR2 FYNNEI. This CDR3 reads CASSEVDRDAGVYEQYF. CDR3 sequence (DNA): TGTGCCAGCAGTGAAGTCGATAGGGACGCTGGGGTCTACGAGCAGTACTTC.